The sequence of this TCR beta chain was determined in a study of T cell clonotyping in hematopoietic cell transplantation. Study-wide points: CD4 and CD8 repertoire contributions could not be separated without sorting. Recipient TCR diversity dropped after transplant; expanded clonotypes rose from day 30 to 180. Graft donor and pretransplant recipient Inverse Simpson Index values predicted broader posttransplant TCR diversity.

Clones were read by immunoSEQ multiplex PCR, and TCRdb kept only the in-frame ones, dropping some. The sample lists 5,700 or so clones; approximately 72% were seen once. V was clipped by 0 bases and J by 6 bases, with 13 bases between them. Germline CDR1 and CDR2: SGHRS and YFSETQ. CDR3 size: 15 residues. Blood collection times were about day -28 and days 30, 100, 180 posttransplant. As to this clone: Its antigen remains unknown.

The chain couples TRBV5-1 to TRBJ1-5; D is possibly TRBD1 (5 bases). The TCR was taken from a male patient in his forties or fifties who had an allogeneic stem cell transplant from an unrelated donor, so the T cells may come from the graft donor. Some clones in this sample may be carry-over from other donors' samples. The source material was PBMCs, sampled 180 days after allogeneic stem cell transplant. The CDR3 DNA is TGCGCCAGCAGCTTGGTCGGGGGTCCGGGTCAGCCCCAGCATTTT. Encoded protein: CASSLVGGPGQPQHF.